This T cell receptor (beta chain) was documented in a study of OX40 agonist ivuxolimab in advanced cancers. Findings and caveats of the study: Among some nonresponders, normalized T-cell clonal expansion was also low. Near-lowest levels of clonal expansion characterized partial responders at 0.1-3.0 mg/kg.

A note on this clone: As yet, its antigen is unknown.

Generated by immunoSEQ multiplex PCR, the TCRdb table keeps only in-frame clones and is missing some. The sample shows 65,000 to 100,000 clones, just over 85% of them seen only once. Blood was sampled at baseline, cycle 4 day 1, and cycle 7 day 1. The CDR3 totals 14 residues. Germline V lookup: CDR1 SGHAT, CDR2 FQNNGV. The V end was cut by 2 bases, the J end by 3 bases, with 11 bases between. This sample comprised CD4+ or CD8+ T cells sorted from blood, obtained in a trial of the OX40 agonist ivuxolimab. This sequence originates from an adult with an advanced solid tumor such as melanoma, head and neck, liver or kidney cancer. This sequence joins TRBV11-2 and TRBJ2-7; D gene ambiguous. The DNA of the CDR3 is TGTGCCAGCAGCTTATCGTTCGGGCGCTACGAGCAGTACTTC. Translation gives CASSLSFGRYEQYF.